A selection of T cell receptor beta chains follows, all from one sample in a study of CD8+CD57+ T cells in acquired aplastic anemia. TCRdb reanalysed the reads using MiXCR and keeps one entry per CDR3 protein. The data contain just over 200,000 distinct CDR3 sequences, more than 55% of them singletons. Sequences were obtained from sorted CD4+, CD8+, or CD8+CD57+ T cells (not recorded which) from PBMCs. These TCRs come from a human donor with aplastic anemia. The CDR3 runs from the conserved cysteine through the conserved F or W. The order of the fields is clone size, D gene, V gene, CDR3 length, J gene, CDR3 DNA, CDR3 protein. A D gene is named only where the DNA matches it firmly. Size is stated for part of the rows, as once, few or many counts, or as a class when the clone is expanded.

abundance: -; d_gene: -; v_gene: TRBV4-3; len: 16; j_gene: TRBJ1-2; CDR3nt: TGCGCCAGCAGCCAAGATCGGGGCTTGGGTATCTATGGCTACACCTTC; CDR3aa: CASSQDRGLGIYGYTF
abundance: -; d_gene: TRBD1; v_gene: TRBV20-1; len: 15; j_gene: TRBJ2-5; CDR3nt: TGCAGTGCTAGAGATCTAGGGCAGGGGGCCCAGACCCAGTACTTC; CDR3aa: CSARDLGQGAQTQYF
abundance: few; d_gene: TRBD1; v_gene: TRBV25-1; len: 14; j_gene: TRBJ1-5; CDR3nt: TGTGCCAGCAGTGAAACAGGGGGCAATCAGCCCCAGCATTTT; CDR3aa: CASSETGGNQPQHF
abundance: -; d_gene: TRBD1; v_gene: TRBV6-5; len: 13; j_gene: TRBJ2-7; CDR3nt: TGTGCCAGCAGAGAGACAGGGTCCTACGAGCAGTACTTC; CDR3aa: CASRETGSYEQYF
abundance: few; d_gene: -; v_gene: TRBV11-2; len: 15; j_gene: TRBJ1-6; CDR3nt: TGTGCCAGCAGACCCATGCAGGGGAATGGTTCACCCCTCCACTTT; CDR3aa: CASRPMQGNGSPLHF
abundance: -; d_gene: -; v_gene: TRBV7-9; len: 15; j_gene: TRBJ1-5; CDR3nt: TGCGCCAGCAGCCAAGACCCGCAGGGCAATCAGCCCCAGCATTTT; CDR3aa: CASSQDPQGNQPQHF
abundance: -; d_gene: -; v_gene: TRBV19; len: 12; j_gene: TRBJ1-1; CDR3nt: TGTGCCAGTAGCACAGGGTCCCCTGAAGCTTTCTTT; CDR3aa: CASSTGSPEAFF
abundance: -; d_gene: -; v_gene: TRBV7-3; len: 15; j_gene: TRBJ2-7; CDR3nt: TGTGCCAGCAGCCTCTTTTCGGGTCTTGGGTACGAGCAGTACTTC; CDR3aa: CASSLFSGLGYEQYF
abundance: few; d_gene: -; v_gene: TRBV5-1; len: 12; j_gene: TRBJ2-5; CDR3nt: TGTGCCAGCAGCTTAAGAGGGGAGACCCAGTACTTC; CDR3aa: CASSLRGETQYF
abundance: -; d_gene: TRBD1; v_gene: TRBV9; len: 14; j_gene: TRBJ1-2; CDR3nt: TGTGCCAGCAGCCAATTCGACAGGGATGATGGCTACACCTTC; CDR3aa: CASSQFDRDDGYTF
abundance: -; d_gene: TRBD2; v_gene: TRBV10-3; len: 15; j_gene: TRBJ2-1; CDR3nt: TGTGCCATCAGTGAAACTAGCGGGGGACACAATGAGCAGTTCTTC; CDR3aa: CAISETSGGHNEQFF
abundance: -; d_gene: -; v_gene: TRBV29-1; len: 11; j_gene: TRBJ2-1; CDR3nt: TGCAGCGTCATGAAATACAATGAGCAGTTCTTC; CDR3aa: CSVMKYNEQFF
abundance: -; d_gene: -; v_gene: TRBV2; len: 14; j_gene: TRBJ1-4; CDR3nt: TGTGCCAGCAGTGTGGGGGGTAGTAATGAAAAACTGTTTTTT; CDR3aa: CASSVGGSNEKLFF
abundance: -; d_gene: TRBD1; v_gene: TRBV19; len: 15; j_gene: TRBJ2-7; CDR3nt: TGTGCCAGTAGCAACCCCGGACAGGTGGCCTACGAGCAGTACTTC; CDR3aa: CASSNPGQVAYEQYF
abundance: -; d_gene: -; v_gene: TRBV20-1; len: 13; j_gene: TRBJ2-7; CDR3nt: TGCAGTGCTATCCTGGGGTCTCTCTACGAGCAGTACTTC; CDR3aa: CSAILGSLYEQYF
abundance: -; d_gene: -; v_gene: TRBV5-1; len: 15; j_gene: TRBJ2-5; CDR3nt: TGCGCCAGCAGCTTTGGGGGCATAGACCAAGAGACCCAGTACTTC; CDR3aa: CASSFGGIDQETQYF
abundance: -; d_gene: TRBD2; v_gene: TRBV24-1; len: 15; j_gene: TRBJ2-5; CDR3nt: TGTGCCACCAGTGATTTGGGACTAGCTGGAGAGACCCAGTACTTC; CDR3aa: CATSDLGLAGETQYF
abundance: -; d_gene: -; v_gene: TRBV10-3; len: 17; j_gene: TRBJ1-6; CDR3nt: TGTGCCGTCAGTGAGAAGGGACCGAGCTCCTATAATTCACCCCTCCACTTT; CDR3aa: CAVSEKGPSSYNSPLHF
abundance: few; d_gene: TRBD1; v_gene: TRBV25-1; len: 16; j_gene: TRBJ2-1; CDR3nt: TGTGCCAGCAGCCACTTTGGTGGACAGGGGGCAAATGAGCAGTTCTTC; CDR3aa: CASSHFGGQGANEQFF
abundance: -; d_gene: -; v_gene: TRBV7-6; len: 18; j_gene: TRBJ2-2; CDR3nt: TGTGCCAGCAGCTACCCTAAACCCGGGCCGAGGGTCACCGGGGAGCTGTTTTTT; CDR3aa: CASSYPKPGPRVTGELFF
abundance: few; d_gene: TRBD1; v_gene: TRBV2; len: 13; j_gene: TRBJ2-7; CDR3nt: TGTGCCAGCAGTGATGACAGGGGATACGAGCAGTACTTC; CDR3aa: CASSDDRGYEQYF
abundance: -; d_gene: TRBD1; v_gene: TRBV20-1; len: 14; j_gene: TRBJ2-7; CDR3nt: TGCAGTGCTAGTCCCGGGACAGGGGTCGACGAGCAGTACTTC; CDR3aa: CSASPGTGVDEQYF
abundance: -; d_gene: -; v_gene: TRBV9; len: 15; j_gene: TRBJ1-1; CDR3nt: TGTGCCAGCAGCGTAGACGGGATCATGAACACTGAAGCTTTCTTT; CDR3aa: CASSVDGIMNTEAFF
abundance: -; d_gene: TRBD2; v_gene: TRBV7-9; len: 14; j_gene: TRBJ2-5; CDR3nt: TGTGCCAGCAGCTTAATCGGGGGGCAAGAGACCCAGTACTTC; CDR3aa: CASSLIGGQETQYF
abundance: -; d_gene: TRBD2; v_gene: TRBV7-2; len: 15; j_gene: TRBJ2-7; CDR3nt: TGTGCCAGCAGCGCCACCGGGCGGGGGATCTACGAGCAGTACTTC; CDR3aa: CASSATGRGIYEQYF
abundance: -; d_gene: -; v_gene: TRBV7-9; len: 16; j_gene: TRBJ2-3; CDR3nt: TGTGCCAGCAGCTTAGCACCCGGGTGGGGCACAGATACGCAGTATTTT; CDR3aa: CASSLAPGWGTDTQYF
abundance: few; d_gene: TRBD1; v_gene: TRBV9; len: 15; j_gene: TRBJ1-6; CDR3nt: TGTGCCAGCAGCCCTTGGACAGGGATGAATTCACCCCTCCACTTT; CDR3aa: CASSPWTGMNSPLHF
abundance: -; d_gene: -; v_gene: TRBV6-1; len: 14; j_gene: TRBJ1-6; CDR3nt: TGTGCCAGCAGTGATGGCTGGGGGCTGTCACCCCTCCACTTT; CDR3aa: CASSDGWGLSPLHF
abundance: -; d_gene: -; v_gene: TRBV7-2; len: 13; j_gene: TRBJ1-2; CDR3nt: TGTGCCAGCAGCTTAGATGTGAGGGCGGACTACACCTTC; CDR3aa: CASSLDVRADYTF
abundance: -; d_gene: TRBD1; v_gene: TRBV29-1; len: 16; j_gene: TRBJ2-1; CDR3nt: TGCAGCGTTGAAGGGCCGGGACAGAAATCGTACAATGAGCAGTTCTTC; CDR3aa: CSVEGPGQKSYNEQFF
abundance: many; d_gene: -; v_gene: TRBV7-9; len: 14; j_gene: TRBJ2-2; CDR3nt: TGTGCCAGCGGAACAGGCCAGATTCCCGGGGAGCTGTTTTTT; CDR3aa: CASGTGQIPGELFF
abundance: many; d_gene: TRBD2; v_gene: TRBV9; len: 17; j_gene: TRBJ2-1; CDR3nt: TGTGCCAGCAGCGTAGACGGACTAGCGGGGGCCCTCCCTGAGCAGTTCTTC; CDR3aa: CASSVDGLAGALPEQFF
abundance: -; d_gene: -; v_gene: TRBV5-8; len: 14; j_gene: TRBJ2-5; CDR3nt: TGTGCCAGCAGCTTGGGTCAGGGGTGGGAGACCCAGTACTTC; CDR3aa: CASSLGQGWETQYF
abundance: -; d_gene: -; v_gene: TRBV19; len: 12; j_gene: TRBJ2-1; CDR3nt: TGTGCCAGTAAGGGTTTTGTCAATGAGCAGTTCTTC; CDR3aa: CASKGFVNEQFF
abundance: -; d_gene: TRBD2; v_gene: TRBV7-3; len: 14; j_gene: TRBJ2-7; CDR3nt: TGTGCCAGCAGCCCCTTGGCGGGAGTCTACGAGCAGTACTTC; CDR3aa: CASSPLAGVYEQYF
abundance: -; d_gene: TRBD2; v_gene: TRBV9; len: 16; j_gene: TRBJ2-7; CDR3nt: TGTGCCAGCAGCGTAGGCTTGCGGGAGAGGATTTCCGAGCAGTACTTC; CDR3aa: CASSVGLRERISEQYF
abundance: -; d_gene: -; v_gene: TRBV9; len: 15; j_gene: TRBJ1-6; CDR3nt: TGTGCCAGCAGCTCCCGAGACGGCAATAATTCACCCCTCCACTTT; CDR3aa: CASSSRDGNNSPLHF
abundance: -; d_gene: TRBD1; v_gene: TRBV2; len: 14; j_gene: TRBJ1-2; CDR3nt: TGTGCCAGCAGAGGGACAGGGCTTAACTATGGCTACACCTTC; CDR3aa: CASRGTGLNYGYTF
abundance: once; d_gene: -; v_gene: TRBV7-9; len: 13; j_gene: TRBJ1-3; CDR3nt: TGTGCCAGCAGGAGGGGGGCTGGAAACACCATATATTTT; CDR3aa: CASRRGAGNTIYF
abundance: few; d_gene: -; v_gene: TRBV6-6; len: 12; j_gene: TRBJ1-1; CDR3nt: TGTGCCAGCCATGGGGGAGGGACTGAAGCTTTCTTT; CDR3aa: CASHGGGTEAFF
abundance: -; d_gene: -; v_gene: TRBV20-1; len: 13; j_gene: TRBJ2-5; CDR3nt: TGCAGTGCCATACGGGGCCCCCAAGAGACCCAGTACTTC; CDR3aa: CSAIRGPQETQYF
abundance: -; d_gene: TRBD1; v_gene: TRBV20-1; len: 13; j_gene: TRBJ2-5; CDR3nt: TGCAGTGCTAGGTGGACAGGGGGCGAGACCCAGTACTTC; CDR3aa: CSARWTGGETQYF
abundance: -; d_gene: TRBD1; v_gene: TRBV29-1; len: 16; j_gene: TRBJ2-7; CDR3nt: TGCAGCGTACTCCACCGGGACAGGGGCCTGGGGTACGAGCAGTACTTC; CDR3aa: CSVLHRDRGLGYEQYF
abundance: -; d_gene: TRBD1; v_gene: TRBV6-5; len: 11; j_gene: TRBJ2-7; CDR3nt: TGTGCCAGGACAGGGCCCTACGAGCAGTACTTC; CDR3aa: CARTGPYEQYF
abundance: -; d_gene: -; v_gene: TRBV2; len: 15; j_gene: TRBJ2-6; CDR3nt: TGTGCCAGCAGTGGAGTACTCCCTGGGGCCAACGTCCTGACTTTC; CDR3aa: CASSGVLPGANVLTF
abundance: -; d_gene: -; v_gene: TRBV19; len: 15; j_gene: TRBJ2-7; CDR3nt: TGTGCCAGTAGTATAAGGGGATCAGGACGCTACGAGCAGTACTTC; CDR3aa: CASSIRGSGRYEQYF
abundance: -; d_gene: -; v_gene: TRBV5-1; len: 14; j_gene: TRBJ2-7; CDR3nt: TGCGCCAGCAGACCGGGACACCAATCCTACGAGCAGTACTTC; CDR3aa: CASRPGHQSYEQYF
abundance: -; d_gene: TRBD2; v_gene: TRBV6-6; len: 18; j_gene: TRBJ2-7; CDR3nt: TGTGCCAGCAGTTACCTCATTCCGAGACTAGCGGGAGAGGACGAGCAGTACTTC; CDR3aa: CASSYLIPRLAGEDEQYF
abundance: few; d_gene: -; v_gene: TRBV15; len: 15; j_gene: TRBJ1-4; CDR3nt: TGTGCCACCAGCAGAGATCTGGTCGGGAATGAAAAACTGTTTTTT; CDR3aa: CATSRDLVGNEKLFF
abundance: -; d_gene: TRBD1; v_gene: TRBV7-2; len: 13; j_gene: TRBJ2-7; CDR3nt: TGTGCCAGCAGCCCCGACAGGGACGGCGAGCAGTACTTC; CDR3aa: CASSPDRDGEQYF
abundance: -; d_gene: -; v_gene: TRBV2; len: 14; j_gene: TRBJ2-5; CDR3nt: TGTGCCAGCAGTGAATCAGTGAATCAAGAGACCCAGTACTTC; CDR3aa: CASSESVNQETQYF
abundance: -; d_gene: TRBD1; v_gene: TRBV7-9; len: 13; j_gene: TRBJ2-5; CDR3nt: TGTGCCAGCAGCTTAGGAGCAGGGGGGACCCAGTACTTC; CDR3aa: CASSLGAGGTQYF
abundance: many; d_gene: -; v_gene: TRBV6-4; len: 13; j_gene: TRBJ1-4; CDR3nt: TGTGCCATCTGGAGGCCAGAGAATGAAAAACTGTTTTTT; CDR3aa: CAIWRPENEKLFF
abundance: -; d_gene: -; v_gene: TRBV7-4; len: 15; j_gene: TRBJ2-1; CDR3nt: TGTGCCAGCAGCTTAAATGTAGTCTCCCACAATGAGCAGTTCTTC; CDR3aa: CASSLNVVSHNEQFF
abundance: -; d_gene: TRBD1; v_gene: TRBV12-3/TRBV12-4; len: 16; j_gene: TRBJ1-4; CDR3nt: TGTGCCAGCAGCCACCTTGGGACAGGGACGAAGGAAAAACTGTTTTTT; CDR3aa: CASSHLGTGTKEKLFF
abundance: -; d_gene: TRBD1; v_gene: TRBV18; len: 13; j_gene: TRBJ1-1; CDR3nt: TGTGCCAGCTCGGGACAGTCCAACACTGAAGCTTTCTTT; CDR3aa: CASSGQSNTEAFF
abundance: -; d_gene: TRBD1; v_gene: TRBV12-3/TRBV12-4; len: 15; j_gene: TRBJ1-2; CDR3nt: TGTGCCAGCAGTTCAGGGGGACAGGGGGCTGACGGCTACACCTTC; CDR3aa: CASSSGGQGADGYTF
abundance: -; d_gene: TRBD1; v_gene: TRBV2; len: 13; j_gene: TRBJ2-7; CDR3nt: TGTGCCAGCAGCGAAACAGGGGGAGACGAGCAGTACTTC; CDR3aa: CASSETGGDEQYF
abundance: -; d_gene: -; v_gene: TRBV20-1; len: 14; j_gene: TRBJ2-1; CDR3nt: TGCAGTGCTAGAGATTTCATGGCCGGCCGACAGCAGTTCTTC; CDR3aa: CSARDFMAGRQQFF
abundance: -; d_gene: TRBD1; v_gene: TRBV19; len: 12; j_gene: TRBJ1-4; CDR3nt: TGTGCCAGCTCCCACAGGGGTGAAAAACTGTTTTTT; CDR3aa: CASSHRGEKLFF